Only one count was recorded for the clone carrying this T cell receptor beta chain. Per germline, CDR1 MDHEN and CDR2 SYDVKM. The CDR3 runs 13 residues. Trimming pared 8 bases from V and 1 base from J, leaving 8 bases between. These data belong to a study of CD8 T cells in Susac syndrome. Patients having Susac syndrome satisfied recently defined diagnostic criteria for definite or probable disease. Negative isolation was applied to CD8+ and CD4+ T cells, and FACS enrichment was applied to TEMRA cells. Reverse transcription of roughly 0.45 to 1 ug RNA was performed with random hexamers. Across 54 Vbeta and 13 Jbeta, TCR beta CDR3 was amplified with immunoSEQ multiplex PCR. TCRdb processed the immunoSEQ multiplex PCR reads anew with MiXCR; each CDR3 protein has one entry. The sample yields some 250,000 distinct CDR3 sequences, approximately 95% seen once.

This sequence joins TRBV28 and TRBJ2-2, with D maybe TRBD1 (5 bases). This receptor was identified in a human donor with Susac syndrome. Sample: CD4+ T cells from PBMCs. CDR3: CASPDRNTGELFF. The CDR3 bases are TGTGCCAGCCCAGACAGGAACACCGGGGAGCTGTTTTTT.